This TCR beta chain was retrieved from a study of blood T cell repertoires in COVID-19. Profiling relied on immunoSEQ multiplex PCR, and the TCRdb table lists in-frame clones only, not all of them. Altogether nearly 80,000 clones are present, around 85% being singletons, with the ten largest covering 4% to 6%. The sequence was obtained from a woman older than 75 with active or convalescent COVID-19. Sequencing used peripheral blood.

CDR3 protein: CASRGQGAGQPQHF. The CDR3, as DNA: TGTGCCAGCAGAGGTCAGGGGGCAGGTCAGCCCCAGCATTTT. V gene TRBV2 combines with J gene TRBJ1-5, with TRBD1 matching over 8 bases. The J segment lost 6 bases and the V segment lost 6 bases, leaving 7 bases of the junction unmatched. Per germline, CDR1 SNHLY and CDR2 FYNNEI. CDR3 length equals 14 residues.